These 4 T cell receptor beta chains were sequenced from one sample in a study of regulatory T cells in long-lasting Graves disease. The time point is: newly diagnosed GD, antithyroid drugs for less than 3 months. TCR sequences were obtained from RNA taken from PBMCs. With iRepertoire HTBI primers and Arm-PCR of CDR3 regions, TCR beta libraries were built. TCRdb passed the multiplex PCR reads through MiXCR, listing each CDR3 protein once. The sample holds around 500,000 distinct CDR3 sequences, roughly 15% seen once. The sample was also reused in another study, on T cells in Graves' hyperthyroidism and ophthalmopathy.

Sequenced material: peripheral blood mononuclear cells (PBMCs), taken at new diagnosis, from a patient treated with antithyroid drugs. These receptors were collected from a woman aged 35-60 years with Graves disease.

This clonotype was seen at least ten times. The V gene is TRBV5-1, the J gene TRBJ2-7; 8 positions agree with TRBD2. The germline V gene encodes CDR1 SGHRS and CDR2 YFSETQ. This CDR3 region has 13 residues. Germline trimming cut 4 bases from V and 4 bases from J; bases unmatched to any gene: 4. Here the CDR3 DNA reads TGCGCCAGCAGCCCAGAGCGGGGGTACGAGCAGTACTTC. The encoded protein is CASSPERGYEQYF.

V usage is TRBV30 and J usage is TRBJ1-6, with 9 bases that match TRBD1. The ends lost 1 base at V and 1 base at J; junction bases unmatched: 2. In germline, CDR1 is GTSNPN, CDR2 SVGIG (reference sequence). The CDR3 extends over 16 amino acids. The CDR3: CAWSGQGVSYNSPLHF. The CDR3 nucleotides read TGTGCCTGGAGTGGACAGGGGGTTTCCTATAATTCACCCCTCCACTTT. The full variable domain, completed using reference TRBV30 and TRBJ1-6, is SQTIHQWPATLVQPVGSPLSLECTVEGTSNPNLYWYRQAAGRGLQLLFYSVGIGQISSEVPQNLSASRPQDRQFILSSKKLLLSDSGFYLCAWSGQGVSYNSPLHFGNGTRLTVT.

This chain uses TRBV3-1 with TRBJ1-5, with 7 bases that match TRBD1. The V gene end was trimmed by 1 base and the J gene end by 0 bases; junction bases not matched to a gene: 18. This CDR3 region has 21 residues. Looked up from germline, CDR1 is LGHDT and CDR2 is YNNKEL (reference sequence). This chain's CDR3 is CASSQGYPGTVPSSSNQPQHF. The CDR3 DNA reads TGTGCCAGCAGCCAAGGGTACCCCGGGACAGTCCCCTCTTCTAGCAATCAGCCCCAGCATTTT.

This clonotype was detected many times. The rearrangement links TRBV12-3 or TRBV12-4 to TRBJ1-1; D is undetermined. The CDR3 is made up of 15 amino acids. V was pared by 1 base and J by 5 bases, with 14 bases between. CDR3 loop: CASSLDTEGRTEAFF. CDR3 coding DNA: TGTGCCAGCAGTTTAGATACCGAGGGAAGAACTGAAGCTTTCTTT.